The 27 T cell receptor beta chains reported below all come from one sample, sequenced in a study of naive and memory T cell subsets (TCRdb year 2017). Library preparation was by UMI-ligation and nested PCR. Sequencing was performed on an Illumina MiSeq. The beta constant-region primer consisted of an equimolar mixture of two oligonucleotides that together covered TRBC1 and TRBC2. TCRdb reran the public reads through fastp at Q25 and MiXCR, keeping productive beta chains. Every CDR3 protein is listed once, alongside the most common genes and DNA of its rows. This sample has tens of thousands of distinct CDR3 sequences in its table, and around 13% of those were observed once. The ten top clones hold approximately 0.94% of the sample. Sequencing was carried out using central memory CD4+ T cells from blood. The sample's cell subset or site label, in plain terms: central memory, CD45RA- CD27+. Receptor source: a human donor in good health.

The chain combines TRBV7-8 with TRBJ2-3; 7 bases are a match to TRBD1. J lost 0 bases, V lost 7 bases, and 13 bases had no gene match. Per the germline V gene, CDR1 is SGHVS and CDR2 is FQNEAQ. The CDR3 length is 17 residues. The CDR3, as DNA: TGTGCCAGCACCATGACAGGGCAGCTAATTAGCACAGATACGCAGTATTTT. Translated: CASTMTGQLISTDTQYF.

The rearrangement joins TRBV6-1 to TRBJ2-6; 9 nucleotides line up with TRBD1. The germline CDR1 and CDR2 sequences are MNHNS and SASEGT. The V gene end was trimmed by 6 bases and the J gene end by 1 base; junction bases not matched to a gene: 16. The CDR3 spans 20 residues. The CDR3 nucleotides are TGTGCCAGCAGCCCCGCACTTAGGGACAGGGTTTTTTCTGGGGCCAACGTCCTGACTTTC. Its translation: CASSPALRDRVFSGANVLTF.

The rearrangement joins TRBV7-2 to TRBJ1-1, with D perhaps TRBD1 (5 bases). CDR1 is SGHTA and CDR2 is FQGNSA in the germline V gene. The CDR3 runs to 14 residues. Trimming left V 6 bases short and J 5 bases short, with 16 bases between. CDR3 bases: TGTGCCAGCAGGCCGGGCGGGGGTCGAACTGAAGCTTTCTTT. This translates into CASRPGGGRTEAFF.

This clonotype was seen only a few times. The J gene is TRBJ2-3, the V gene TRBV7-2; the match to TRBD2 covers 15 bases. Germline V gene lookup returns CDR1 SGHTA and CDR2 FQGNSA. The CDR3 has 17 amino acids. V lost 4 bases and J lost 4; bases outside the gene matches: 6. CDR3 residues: CASSYPGLAGGSDTQYF. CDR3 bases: TGTGCCAGCAGCTATCCGGGACTAGCGGGAGGATCAGATACGCAGTATTTT.

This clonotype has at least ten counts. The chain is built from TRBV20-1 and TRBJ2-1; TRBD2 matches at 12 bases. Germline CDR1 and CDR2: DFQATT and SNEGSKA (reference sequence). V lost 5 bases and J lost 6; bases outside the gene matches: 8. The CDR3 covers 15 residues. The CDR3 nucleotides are TGCAGTGCTGCAGCTAGCGGGAGGGCCCGCAATGAGCAGTTCTTC. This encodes CSAAASGRARNEQFF.

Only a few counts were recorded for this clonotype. The CDR3 nucleotides read TGTGCCAGCAAGCCGAGCGGGAGGGCGGAGACCCAGTACTTC. It is translated as CASKPSGRAETQYF. The chain joins TRBV7-8 to TRBJ2-5; 10 positions match TRBD2. This CDR3 is built from 14 residues. The V gene end was trimmed by 7 bases and the J gene end by 5 bases; junction bases not matched to a gene: 7. Germline V lookup: CDR1 SGHVS, CDR2 FQNEAQ.

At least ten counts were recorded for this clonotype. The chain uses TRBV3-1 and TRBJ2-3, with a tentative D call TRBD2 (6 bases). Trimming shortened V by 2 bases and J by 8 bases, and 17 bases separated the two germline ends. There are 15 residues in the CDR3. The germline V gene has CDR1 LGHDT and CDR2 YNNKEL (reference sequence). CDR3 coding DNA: TGTGCCAGCAGCCAAATGTCCGGGAGATTTGGTACGCAGTATTTT. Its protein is CASSQMSGRFGTQYF.

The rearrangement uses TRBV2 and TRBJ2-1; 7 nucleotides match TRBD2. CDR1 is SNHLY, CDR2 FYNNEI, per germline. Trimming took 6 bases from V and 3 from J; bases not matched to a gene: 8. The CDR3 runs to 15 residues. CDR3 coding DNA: TGTGCCAGCAGGGACGCGGGACTATACTACAATGAGCAGTTCTTC. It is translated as CASRDAGLYYNEQFF.

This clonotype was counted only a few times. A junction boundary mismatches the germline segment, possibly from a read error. Here the CDR3 reads CASSLRQTFTF. The CDR3 region has the DNA TGTGCCAGCAGCCTCCGACAGACGTTTACATTT. The rearrangement joins TRBV5-8 to TRBJ1-6, with D possibly being TRBD1 (5 bases). CDR3 length: 11 residues. Germline values: CDR1 SGHTS, CDR2 YDEGEE.

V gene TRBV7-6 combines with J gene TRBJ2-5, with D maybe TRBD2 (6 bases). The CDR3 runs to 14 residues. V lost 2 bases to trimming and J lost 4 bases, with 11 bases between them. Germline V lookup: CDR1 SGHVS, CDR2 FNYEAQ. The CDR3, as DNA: TGTGCCAGCAGCTTAAGTAGCGGACCAGAGACCCAGTACTTC. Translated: CASSLSSGPETQYF. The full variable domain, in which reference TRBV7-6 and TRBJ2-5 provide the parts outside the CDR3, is GAGVSQSPRYKVTKRGQDVALRCDPISGHVSLYWYRQALGQGPEFLTYFNYEAQQDKSGLPNDRFSAERPEGSISTLTIQRTEQRDSAMYRCASSLSSGPETQYFGPGTRLLVL.

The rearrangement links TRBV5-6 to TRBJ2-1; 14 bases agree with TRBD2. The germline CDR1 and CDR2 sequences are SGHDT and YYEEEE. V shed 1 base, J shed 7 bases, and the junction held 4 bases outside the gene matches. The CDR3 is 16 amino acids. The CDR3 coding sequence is TGTGCCAGCAGCTTGAGGGGGACTAGCGGGAGAAATGAGCAGTTCTTC. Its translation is CASSLRGTSGRNEQFF.

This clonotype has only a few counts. The CDR3 reads CASSLAGREYGYTF. The DNA of the CDR3 is TGTGCCAGCAGCTTAGCGGGCAGGGAATATGGCTACACCTTC. This sequence joins TRBV7-2 and TRBJ1-2, with TRBD1 as a possible D gene (5 bases). The germline V gene encodes CDR1 SGHTA and CDR2 FQGNSA. The CDR3 runs to 14 residues. Between the trimmed V and J ends, which lost 0 bases and 5 bases, there was a span of 10 bases.

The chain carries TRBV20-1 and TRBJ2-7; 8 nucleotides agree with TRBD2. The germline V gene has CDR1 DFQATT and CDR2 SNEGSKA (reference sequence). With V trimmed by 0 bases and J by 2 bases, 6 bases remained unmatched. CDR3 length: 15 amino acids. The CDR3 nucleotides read TGCAGTGCTAGAGATGACGGGAGGGTTACCTACGAGCAGTACTTC. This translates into CSARDDGRVTYEQYF.

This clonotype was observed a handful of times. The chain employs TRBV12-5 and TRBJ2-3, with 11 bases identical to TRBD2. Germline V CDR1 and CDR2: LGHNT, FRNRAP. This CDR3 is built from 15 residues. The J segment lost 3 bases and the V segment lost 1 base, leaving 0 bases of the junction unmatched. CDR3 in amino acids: CASGLGLAGTDTQYF. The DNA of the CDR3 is TGTGCTAGTGGTTTGGGACTAGCGGGAACAGATACGCAGTATTTT.

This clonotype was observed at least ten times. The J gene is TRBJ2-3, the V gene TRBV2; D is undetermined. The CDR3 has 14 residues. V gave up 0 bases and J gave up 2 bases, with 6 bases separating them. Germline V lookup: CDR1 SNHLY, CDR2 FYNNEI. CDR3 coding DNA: TGTGCCAGCAGTGAAGCCCCGAACACAGATACGCAGTATTTT. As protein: CASSEAPNTDTQYF.

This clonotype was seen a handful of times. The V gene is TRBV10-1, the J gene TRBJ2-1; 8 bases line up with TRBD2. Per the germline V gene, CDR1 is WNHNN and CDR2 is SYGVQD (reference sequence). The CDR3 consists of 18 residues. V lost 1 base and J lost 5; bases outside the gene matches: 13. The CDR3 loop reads CASSEFFGPGTRDNEQFF. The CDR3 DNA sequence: TGCGCCAGCAGTGAGTTTTTCGGTCCCGGGACTAGGGACAATGAGCAGTTCTTC.

CDR3 sequence: CASSSPEGEYEQYF. CDR3 coding DNA: TGTGCCAGCAGTTCCCCGGAGGGGGAATACGAGCAGTACTTC. The chain couples TRBV28 to TRBJ2-7; D may be TRBD1 or TRBD2 (6 bases each). The CDR3 length is 14 residues. V dropped 4 bases and J dropped 4 bases, with 14 bases sitting between them. Germline V gene lookup returns CDR1 MDHEN and CDR2 SYDVKM.

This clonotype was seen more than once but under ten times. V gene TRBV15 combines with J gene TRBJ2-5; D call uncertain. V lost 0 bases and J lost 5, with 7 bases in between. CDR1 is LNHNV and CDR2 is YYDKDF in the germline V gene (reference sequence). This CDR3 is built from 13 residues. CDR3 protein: CATSREGQETQYF. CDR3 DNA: TGTGCCACCAGCAGAGAAGGTCAGGAGACCCAGTACTTC.

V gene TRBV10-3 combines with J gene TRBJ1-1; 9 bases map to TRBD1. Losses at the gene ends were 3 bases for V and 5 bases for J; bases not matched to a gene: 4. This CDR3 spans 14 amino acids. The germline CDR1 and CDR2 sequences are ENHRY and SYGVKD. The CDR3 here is CAISDKQGATEAFF. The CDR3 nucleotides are TGTGCCATCAGTGACAAACAGGGGGCGACTGAAGCTTTCTTT.

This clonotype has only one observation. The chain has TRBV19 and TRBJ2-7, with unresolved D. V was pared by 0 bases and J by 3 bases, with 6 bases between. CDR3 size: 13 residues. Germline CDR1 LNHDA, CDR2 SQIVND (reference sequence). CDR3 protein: CASSIELNYEQYF. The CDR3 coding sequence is TGTGCCAGTAGTATAGAACTTAACTACGAGCAGTACTTC.

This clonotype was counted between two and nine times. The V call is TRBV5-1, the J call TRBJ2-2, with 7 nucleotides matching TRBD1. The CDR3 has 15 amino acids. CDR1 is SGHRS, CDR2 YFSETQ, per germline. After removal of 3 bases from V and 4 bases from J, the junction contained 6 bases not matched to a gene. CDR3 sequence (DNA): TGCGCCAGCAGCTACCTGACAGGGCCCACCGGGGAGCTGTTTTTT. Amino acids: CASSYLTGPTGELFF.

As DNA, the CDR3 is TGTGCCAGCAGTAACCGGGGTAGCGGGGGCTACAATGAGCAGTTCTTC. Translating it yields CASSNRGSGGYNEQFF. This sequence joins TRBV11-2 and TRBJ2-1, with TRBD2 identical over 9 bases. Germline values: CDR1 SGHAT, CDR2 FQNNGV. J lost 3 bases, V lost 6 bases, and 9 bases had no gene match. This CDR3 spans 16 amino acids.

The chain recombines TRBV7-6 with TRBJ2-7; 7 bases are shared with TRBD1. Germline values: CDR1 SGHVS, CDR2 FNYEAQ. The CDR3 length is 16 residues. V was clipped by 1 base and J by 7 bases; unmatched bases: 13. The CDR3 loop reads CASSLGRAGGSGEQYF. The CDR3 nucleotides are TGTGCCAGCAGCTTAGGTCGCGCAGGGGGTTCGGGAGAGCAGTACTTC. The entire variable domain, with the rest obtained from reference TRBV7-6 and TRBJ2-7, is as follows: GAGVSQSPRYKVTKRGQDVALRCDPISGHVSLYWYRQALGQGPEFLTYFNYEAQQDKSGLPNDRFSAERPEGSISTLTIQRTEQRDSAMYRCASSLGRAGGSGEQYFGPGTRLTVT.

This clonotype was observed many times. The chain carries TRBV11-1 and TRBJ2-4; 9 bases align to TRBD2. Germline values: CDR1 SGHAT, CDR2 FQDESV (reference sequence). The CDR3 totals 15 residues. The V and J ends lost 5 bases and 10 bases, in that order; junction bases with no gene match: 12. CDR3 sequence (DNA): TGTGCCAGCAGCCCTACCGGGACTAGCATCGGGATTCAGTACTTC. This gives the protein CASSPTGTSIGIQYF.

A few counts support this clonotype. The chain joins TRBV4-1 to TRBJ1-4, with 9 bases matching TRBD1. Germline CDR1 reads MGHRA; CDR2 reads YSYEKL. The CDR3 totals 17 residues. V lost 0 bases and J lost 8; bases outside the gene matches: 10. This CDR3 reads CASSQDLARTGVEKLFF. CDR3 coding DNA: TGCGCCAGCAGCCAAGATCTAGCAAGGACAGGGGTAGAAAAACTGTTTTTT.

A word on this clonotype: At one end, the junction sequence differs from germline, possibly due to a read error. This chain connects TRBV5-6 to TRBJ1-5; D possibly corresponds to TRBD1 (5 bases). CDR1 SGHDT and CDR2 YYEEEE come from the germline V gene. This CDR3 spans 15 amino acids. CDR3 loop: CASSLGHSGYQPQNF. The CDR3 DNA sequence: TGTGCCAGCAGCCTGGGGCATTCGGGGTATCAGCCCCAGAATTTT.

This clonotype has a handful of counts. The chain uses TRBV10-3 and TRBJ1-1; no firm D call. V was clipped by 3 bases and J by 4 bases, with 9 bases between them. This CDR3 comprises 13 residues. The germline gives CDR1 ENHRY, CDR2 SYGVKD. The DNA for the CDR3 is TGTGCCATCAGTGACTGGGGTGGCACTGAAGCTTTCTTT. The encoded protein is CAISDWGGTEAFF.